This T cell receptor beta chain was profiled in a study of CD8 T cells in ankylosing spondylitis. Broader study findings: Certain motif variants had earlier been reported in reactive arthritis synovial fluid and blood. Clones tied to disease were said to be significantly enriched in matched ankylosing spondylitis synovial fluid. There was a TCR beta motif, made of fewer than 10 highly homologous variants, that appeared characteristic of ankylosing spondylitis blood. Disease-linked clones displayed a CD8+ phenotype and appeared relatively rarely in peripheral blood.

This clonotype was observed many times. The target antigen is unknown. Each TCR beta library was made by quantitative 5'-RACE that incorporated molecular barcodes. Each CDR3 protein is one row after TCRdb ran MiXCR on the 5' RACE reads. The sample holds under 950,000 distinct CDR3 sequences, around 19% seen once. This CDR3 contains 14 residues. The germline gives CDR1 DFQATT, CDR2 SNEGSKA (reference sequence). The J segment lost 4 bases and the V segment lost 5 bases, leaving 3 bases of the junction unmatched. V gene TRBV20-1 combines with J gene TRBJ2-2, with 11 bases matching TRBD2. Sample: blood, either unsorted or a sorted T cell fraction (not recorded which). The origin of this receptor is a male donor with ankylosing spondylitis. The CDR3 here is CSAPTSGSTGELFF. The DNA for the CDR3 is TGCAGTGCTCCTACTAGCGGGAGCACCGGGGAGCTGTTTTTT.